Shown below are 22 T cell receptor beta chains from a single sample sequenced in a study of blood T cell repertoires in COVID-19. Assay used: immunoSEQ multiplex PCR; TCRdb lists only in-frame clones, some missing. The repertoire has about 62,000 clones, 85% to 90% of them found once; the top ten carry about a sixth. Sequenced material: peripheral blood. Receptor source: a woman aged 55-75 years with COVID-19, enrolled during active disease.

This chain connects TRBV3-1 (or the pseudogene TRBV3-2) to TRBJ2-3; TRBD2 agrees at 10 bases. V lost 0 bases and J lost 6; bases outside the gene matches: 9. Germline-derived CDR1 and CDR2 are LGHDT and YNNKEL (reference sequence). The length of the CDR3 is 17 residues. The CDR3, as DNA: TGTGCCAGCAGCCAAGAGAGAGCTAGCGGGAGAGGGGATACGCAGTATTTT. It translates to CASSQERASGRGDTQYF.

The chain carries TRBV27 and TRBJ2-1; TRBD2 might be the D (5 bases). CDR1 is MNHEY and CDR2 is SMNVEV in the germline V gene (reference sequence). This CDR3 contains 14 residues. V dropped 2 bases and J dropped 8 bases, with 13 bases sitting between them. The chain's CDR3 is CASSLGLPTDEQFF. DNA for the CDR3: TGTGCCAGCAGTTTAGGACTTCCTACGGATGAGCAGTTCTTC.

This sequence joins TRBV29-1 and TRBJ1-2, with 7 bases lining up with TRBD1. The CDR3 covers 13 residues. Germline V gene lookup returns CDR1 SQVTM and CDR2 ANQGSEA. With 2 bases clipped from V and 8 bases from J, the junction kept 8 bases outside the gene matches. Here the CDR3 DNA reads TGCAGCGTTGAAAGGGACAGCCAAGAGGGCTACACCTTC. Its translation is CSVERDSQEGYTF.

The chain uses TRBV20-1 and TRBJ1-1, with a tentative D call TRBD1 (5 bases). Trimming stripped 3 bases from V and 11 bases from J, with 16 bases between. The CDR3 loop spans 12 amino acids. Looked up from germline, CDR1 is DFQATT and CDR2 is SNEGSKA (reference sequence). CDR3 loop: CSASLVGRDAFF. The CDR3, as DNA: TGCAGTGCTAGTTTAGTGGGGAGGGACGCTTTCTTT.

The V and J genes are TRBV3-1 (or the pseudogene TRBV3-2) and TRBJ1-1; no clear D gene. The germline V and J ends were trimmed by 2 bases and 6 bases, with 10 bases remaining between them. Germline V lookup: CDR1 LGHDT, CDR2 YNNKEL (reference sequence). The CDR3 sequence is 13 residues long. The CDR3 nucleotides read TGTGCCAGCAGCCAACCCGGGAGAGCTGAAGCTTTCTTT. Its protein is CASSQPGRAEAFF.

V is TRBV30 and J is TRBJ1-2; D is possibly TRBD1 (6 bases). CDR1 GTSNPN and CDR2 SVGIG come from the germline V gene (reference sequence). The CDR3 runs 12 residues. Trimming shortened V by 5 bases and J by 0 bases, and 7 bases separated the two germline ends. CDR3 DNA: TGTGCCTGGCGACAGGCTAACTATGGCTACACCTTC. As protein: CAWRQANYGYTF.

The V and J genes are TRBV4-1 and TRBJ2-2; TRBD2 aligns across 7 bases. The CDR3 sequence is 15 residues long. Trimming cost V 5 bases and J 1 base; bases outside gene matches: 4. CDR1 and CDR2 (germline): MGHRA, YSYEKL. CDR3 nucleotides: TGCGCCAGCAGCTCAGGACTAGTGAACACCGGGGAGCTGTTTTTT. Translating gives CASSSGLVNTGELFF.

The chain links TRBV19 to TRBJ2-7; 7 nucleotides agree with TRBD1. The V gene end was trimmed by 3 bases and the J gene end by 2 bases; junction bases not matched to a gene: 4. The CDR3 covers 14 residues. Germline CDR1 is LNHDA and CDR2 is SQIVND (reference sequence). CDR3 protein: CASSMGTATYEQYF. The CDR3 DNA follows: TGTGCCAGTAGTATGGGGACAGCAACCTACGAGCAGTACTTC.

The rearrangement uses TRBV6-2 or TRBV6-3 and TRBJ2-2; TRBD2 agrees at 7 bases. The J segment lost 0 bases and the V segment lost 5 bases, leaving 3 bases of the junction unmatched. The germline V gene encodes CDR1 MNHEY and CDR2 SVGEGT. CDR3 size: 15 residues. CDR3 protein: CASSRTRANTGELFF. The CDR3 DNA reads TGTGCCAGCAGTCGGACTAGGGCGAACACCGGGGAGCTGTTTTTT.

The CDR3 spells CASSSLSAGGYGYTF. DNA for the CDR3: TGTGCCAGCAGCTCCTTGTCAGCGGGTGGCTATGGCTACACCTTC. The V and J genes are TRBV11-2 and TRBJ1-2; D gene uncertain. The CDR3 is 15 amino acids. Germline CDR1 reads SGHAT; CDR2 reads FQNNGV. Trimming stripped 4 bases from V and 4 bases from J, with 16 bases between. The complete variable domain, with remaining parts taken from reference TRBV11-2 and TRBJ1-2, reads EAGVAQSPRYKIIEKRQSVAFWCNPISGHATLYWYQQILGQGPKLLIQFQNNGVVDDSQLPKDRFSAERLKGVDSTLKIQPAKLEDSAVYLCASSSLSAGGYGYTFGSGTRLTVV.

The chain uses TRBV14 and TRBJ2-5; 10 nucleotides match TRBD1. The CDR3 contains 15 residues. CDR1 is SGHDN, CDR2 FVKESK, per germline. V was clipped by 4 bases and J by 1 base; unmatched bases: 3. CDR3 nucleotides: TGTGCCAGCAGCCCTTGGACAGGGGGCCAAGAGACCCAGTACTTC. Its translation is CASSPWTGGQETQYF.

The V and J genes are TRBV2 and TRBJ2-4; 7 positions match TRBD1. After removal of 6 bases from V and 1 base from J, the junction contained 9 bases not matched to a gene. From germline, CDR1 is SNHLY and CDR2 FYNNEI. This CDR3 has 16 amino acids. The CDR3 DNA follows: TGTGCCAGCAGGATGGACAGGCCTGAGGCCAAAAACATTCAGTACTTC. This gives the protein CASRMDRPEAKNIQYF.

This clone came up once. This chain's CDR3 is CASSSTGTGDTSGANVLTF. The CDR3 DNA follows: TGTGCCAGCAGCTCAACCGGGACAGGGGACACCTCTGGGGCCAACGTCCTGACTTTC. This chain uses TRBV7-9 with TRBJ2-6; 10 bases align to TRBD1. The CDR3 runs 19 residues. J was trimmed by 0 bases and V by 4 bases; bases with no gene match: 9. Germline V lookup: CDR1 SEHNR, CDR2 FQNEAQ (reference sequence). Full variable domain (remainder filled in from reference TRBV7-9 and TRBJ2-6): DTGVSQNPRHKITKRGQNVTFRCDPISEHNRLYWYRQTLGQGPEFLTYFQNEAQLEKSRLLSDRFSAERPKGSFSTLEIQRTEQGDSAMYLCASSSTGTGDTSGANVLTFGAGSRLTVL.

The chain has TRBV19 and TRBJ2-7; D might be TRBD2 (5 bases). Germline assignment: CDR1 LNHDA and CDR2 SQIVND (reference sequence). This CDR3 has 14 amino acids. Trimming pared 7 bases from V and 2 bases from J, leaving 15 bases between. DNA of the CDR3: TGTGCCAGTAAGGTATCGCATAGCGCCTACGAGCAGTACTTC. The encoded protein is CASKVSHSAYEQYF.

The gene calls are TRBV4-1 and TRBJ2-1; the D gene is possibly TRBD2 (6 bases). The CDR3 has 20 residues. The germline V gene encodes CDR1 MGHRA and CDR2 YSYEKL. Between the trimmed V and J ends, which lost 0 bases and 5 bases, there was a span of 26 bases. CDR3 coding DNA: TGCGCCAGCAGCCAAGAACGGCTCCAATCATCTAGCGCGATAGACAATGAGCAGTTCTTC. It translates to CASSQERLQSSSAIDNEQFF.

The rearrangement uses TRBV7-2 and TRBJ2-1, with 8 nucleotides matching TRBD2. V lost 5 bases, J lost 3 bases, and 6 bases stayed unmatched. Germline assignment: CDR1 SGHTA and CDR2 FQGNSA. The CDR3 is made up of 15 amino acids. CDR3 sequence: CASSPVAGNYNEQFF. In nucleotides, the CDR3 is TGTGCCAGCAGCCCGGTAGCGGGAAACTACAATGAGCAGTTCTTC.

J is TRBJ1-6 and V is TRBV7-2; D uncertain. Trimming took 3 bases from V and 5 from J, leaving 8 bases between them. The CDR3 runs to 14 residues. CDR1 is SGHTA and CDR2 is FQGNSA in the germline V gene. CDR3 loop: CASSLGRNNSPLHF. In nucleotides, the CDR3 is TGTGCCAGCAGCTTGGGCAGGAATAATTCACCCCTCCACTTT.

The chain employs TRBV27 and TRBJ2-7, with a weak D call TRBD2 (5 bases). V lost 2 bases and J lost 0, with 8 bases in between. The germline V gene encodes CDR1 MNHEY and CDR2 SMNVEV (reference sequence). This CDR3 region has 14 residues. CDR3 nucleotide sequence: TGTGCCAGCAGTTTAGGAGGTTTCTCCTACGAGCAGTACTTC. Residues: CASSLGGFSYEQYF.

This chain uses TRBV12-5 with TRBJ2-5; D remains ambiguous. The CDR3 consists of 15 residues. The germline V gene encodes CDR1 LGHNT and CDR2 FRNRAP. V was pared by 5 bases and J by 2 bases, with 15 bases between. CDR3 amino acids: CASGPNGAVQETQYF. The CDR3 nucleotides read TGTGCTAGTGGTCCCAACGGTGCGGTTCAAGAGACCCAGTACTTC. Variable domain in full (rest from reference TRBV12-5 and TRBJ2-5): DARVTQTPRHKVTEMGQEVTMRCQPILGHNTVFWYRQTMMQGLELLAYFRNRAPLDDSGMPKDRFSAEMPDATLATLKIQPSEPRDSAVYFCASGPNGAVQETQYFGPGTRLLVL.

This clone was counted a single time. J is TRBJ1-4 and V is TRBV15, with 9 bases fitting TRBD1. The CDR3 is 15 amino acids. V lost 3 bases to trimming and J lost 6 bases; unmatched junction nucleotides: 5. In germline, CDR1 is LNHNV, CDR2 YYDKDF (reference sequence). The CDR3 DNA is TGTGCCACCAGCAGGGAGGGACAGGGTCATGAAAAACTGTTTTTT. It codes for CATSREGQGHEKLFF.

The V call is TRBV10-3, the J call TRBJ1-1; D is uncertain. The V end lost 11 bases, the J end lost 1 base, and 11 bases lay between the germline ends. Per germline, CDR1 ENHRY and CDR2 SYGVKD. The CDR3 is made up of 12 amino acids. DNA of the CDR3: TGTGCCCCACTTAGAGAGAACACTGAAGCTTTCTTT. Its translation is CAPLRENTEAFF.

V usage is TRBV19 and J usage is TRBJ1-1; 9 bases align to TRBD1. The CDR3 length is 14 residues. Germline V gene data show CDR1 as LNHDA and CDR2 as SQIVND (reference sequence). With 10 bases clipped from V and 5 bases from J, the junction kept 11 bases outside the gene matches. The CDR3: CATRTGDVVTEAFF. In DNA, the CDR3 is TGTGCCACCCGGACAGGGGACGTCGTTACTGAAGCTTTCTTT.